Listed below are T cell receptor beta chains from one sample, sequenced in a study of OX40 agonist ivuxolimab in advanced cancers. Profiled with immunoSEQ multiplex PCR; TCRdb holds only in-frame clones, not every one. The table has roughly 92,000 clones, roughly nine tenths seen once. This material consisted of CD4+ or CD8+ T cells sorted from blood, taken in a trial of the OX40 agonist ivuxolimab. Receptor source: an adult with an advanced solid tumor such as melanoma, head and neck, liver or kidney cancer. CDR3s include the opening cysteine and the closing phenylalanine or tryptophan. A D gene is named only where the DNA matches it firmly. The listing skips clone size in some rows; elsewhere it reads once, few, many or a size class.

J | V | D | size | length | DNA | CDR3
TRBJ2-7 | TRBV7-8 | TRBD2 | . | 12 | TGTGCCAGCAGCTGGACTAGTACCGAGCAGTACTTC | CASSWTSTEQYF
TRBJ1-2 | TRBV6-5 | . | once | 13 | TGTGCCAGCAGTTACTGGGACAACTATGGCTACACCTTC | CASSYWDNYGYTF
TRBJ1-1 | TRBV5-1 | . | . | 14 | TGCGCCAGCAGCTTGCGGAGGGGGAACACTGAAGCTTTCTTT | CASSLRRGNTEAFF
TRBJ2-5 | TRBV6-5 | . | . | 15 | TGTGCCAGCACCCAATCGTCCGGGACGCGAGAGACCCAGTACTTC | CASTQSSGTRETQYF
TRBJ2-7 | TRBV19 | TRBD2 | . | 17 | TGTGCCAGTGCAAAGTACCCCAGGACTAGCGTAACCTACGAGCAGTACTTC | CASAKYPRTSVTYEQYF
TRBJ2-2 | TRBV9 | . | . | 16 | TGTGCCAGCAGCGTAGCTGTCGGGGGTCGCACCGGGGAGCTGTTTTTT | CASSVAVGGRTGELFF
TRBJ2-3 | TRBV7-6 | . | . | 14 | TGTGCCAGCAGCACCCGAGGGAGCACAGATACGCAGTATTTT | CASSTRGSTDTQYF
TRBJ2-5 | TRBV6-1 | . | . | 15 | TGTGCCAGCAGTGAAATGGGACCCAGTGGTGGGGCCCAGTACTTC | CASSEMGPSGGAQYF
TRBJ1-4 | TRBV14 | TRBD1 | . | 13 | TGTGCCAGCGCGGACAGGGGTACCGAAAAACTGTTTTTT | CASADRGTEKLFF
TRBJ2-1 | TRBV5-1 | . | . | 15 | TGCGCCAGCAGCTTGGGCGGTCTAGCTAGCAATGAGCAGTTCTTC | CASSLGGLASNEQFF
TRBJ2-7 | TRBV6-5 | TRBD2 | . | 16 | TGTGCCAGCAGTTACTCGGGACTAGCGGGATCCTACGAGCAGTACTTC | CASSYSGLAGSYEQYF
TRBJ2-5 | TRBV28 | . | . | 14 | TGTGCCAGCAGTGGCCGGGGAGTTTCAGAGACCCAGTACTTC | CASSGRGVSETQYF
TRBJ2-7 | TRBV13 | TRBD2 | . | 16 | TGTGCCAGCAGCTCCGCCCTTAGCGGGACCCTCTACGAGCAGTACTTC | CASSSALSGTLYEQYF
TRBJ1-5 | TRBV4-1 | . | . | 12 | TGCGCCAGCAGCCAGGGGATTGAGCCCCAGCATTTT | CASSQGIEPQHF
TRBJ2-7 | TRBV11-3 | . | . | 14 | TGTGCCAGCAGCGCCCGACGTGGGTGGGTCGAGCAGTACTTC | CASSARRGWVEQYF
TRBJ1-1 | TRBV27 | . | . | 12 | TGTGCCAGCAGTCTGACAGGTCATGAAGCTTTCTTT | CASSLTGHEAFF
TRBJ2-4 | TRBV4-1 | . | once | 19 | TGCGCCAGCAGCCAAGATACTTTGTGGCGGGATTGGGCCAAAAACATTCAGTACTTC | CASSQDTLWRDWAKNIQYF
TRBJ2-5 | TRBV2 | . | . | 14 | TGTGCCAGCAGTGAAGGTCAGGGCGGAAGGGCCCAGTACTTC | CASSEGQGGRAQYF
TRBJ2-7 | TRBV30 | . | . | 12 | TGTGCCTGGAGTTGGGGATCCTACGAGCAGTACTTC | CAWSWGSYEQYF
TRBJ2-2 | TRBV5-1 | TRBD1 | . | 16 | TGCGCCAGCAGCCCCGGACAGGGTAGTAGCACCGGGGAGCTGTTTTTT | CASSPGQGSSTGELFF
TRBJ2-5 | TRBV27 | . | . | 13 | TGTGCCAGCAGTAGGACATCCCCAGAGACCCAGTACTTC | CASSRTSPETQYF
TRBJ1-2 | TRBV29-1 | . | . | 14 | TGCAGCGTTGTGGGGGGGCAGGGGAACTATGGCTACACCTTC | CSVVGGQGNYGYTF
TRBJ2-3 | TRBV5-1 | TRBD1 | . | 15 | TGCGCCAGCAGCTTGGAGGGGGCCTTCACAGATACGCAGTATTTT | CASSLEGAFTDTQYF
TRBJ1-2 | TRBV4-1 | . | once | 12 | TGCGCCAGCAGCCAAGGGGGCGATGGCTACACCTTC | CASSQGGDGYTF
TRBJ1-3 | TRBV29-1 | . | . | 14 | TGCAGCGTTGAAGCATCTAACTCTGGAAACACCATATATTTT | CSVEASNSGNTIYF
TRBJ2-2 | TRBV30 | TRBD1 | . | 16 | TGTGCCTGGAGACCCGGGACAGGGGTTAACACCGGGGAGCTGTTTTTT | CAWRPGTGVNTGELFF
TRBJ2-5 | TRBV4-1 | TRBD2 | . | 16 | TGCGCCAGCAGCCAAGAATCGGCGGGAGGGCAAGAGACCCAGTACTTC | CASSQESAGGQETQYF
TRBJ1-1 | TRBV28 | . | . | 14 | TGTGCCAGCAGTTTAGGAGGGGATAGGACTGAAGCTTTCTTT | CASSLGGDRTEAFF
TRBJ2-1 | TRBV5-4 | . | once | 12 | TGTGCCAGCAGCCCGGAAGGTCATGAGCAGTTCTTC | CASSPEGHEQFF
TRBJ2-3 | TRBV29-1 | . | . | 13 | TGCAGCGTTGATAAGGGCGGCACAGATACGCAGTATTTT | CSVDKGGTDTQYF
TRBJ2-1 | TRBV11-2 | . | . | 16 | TGTGCCAGCAGCTTAGCCGCAGGGCGCTCCTACAATGAGCAGTTCTTC | CASSLAAGRSYNEQFF
TRBJ2-7 | TRBV6-5 | . | . | 12 | TGTGCCAGCCGTACAGGGATCTACGAGCAGTACTTC | CASRTGIYEQYF
TRBJ2-2 | TRBV6-1 | . | . | 11 | TGTGCCAGCAGTGAATCCGGGGAGCTGTTTTTT | CASSESGELFF
TRBJ1-1 | TRBV5-3 | . | . | 15 | TGTGCCAGAAGCTTGAATACAGGGAGGACTTATGAAGCTTTCTTT | CARSLNTGRTYEAFF
TRBJ1-1 | TRBV27 | . | . | 15 | TGTGCCAGCAGTAGATGGGGAGGGATGAACACTGAAGCTTTCTTT | CASSRWGGMNTEAFF
TRBJ1-5 | TRBV11-2 | . | once | 15 | TGTGCCAGCAGCTTAGGGGGGTATAGCAATCAGCCCCAGCATTTT | CASSLGGYSNQPQHF
TRBJ1-5 | TRBV19 | TRBD1 | . | 18 | TGTGCCAGTAGTAACCGGGACAGGGGACTGGGGAGCAATCAGCCCCAGCATTTT | CASSNRDRGLGSNQPQHF
TRBJ2-7 | TRBV7-2 | . | . | 11 | TGTGCCAGCAGCATTTCCTACGAGCAGTACTTC | CASSISYEQYF
TRBJ2-7 | TRBV4-1 | . | once | 15 | TGCGCCAGCAGCCCGAGGACGGCTGCCTCCTACGAGCAGTACTTC | CASSPRTAASYEQYF
TRBJ2-7 | TRBV6-5 | . | . | 12 | TGTGCCAGCAGCCCAACCTCCTACGAGCAGTACTTC | CASSPTSYEQYF
TRBJ2-2 | TRBV11-3 | . | . | 17 | TGTGCCAGCAGCCCCCTCGGCGGGTTCGCGAACACCGGGGAGCTGTTTTTT | CASSPLGGFANTGELFF
TRBJ1-5 | TRBV19 | TRBD1 | . | 16 | TGTGCCAGTAGCCTCACGTCGACAGGGGGCAATCAGCCCCAGCATTTT | CASSLTSTGGNQPQHF
TRBJ2-1 | TRBV19 | TRBD1 | . | 13 | TGTGCCACCCAAGGGGGCGCCTACAATGAGCAGTTCTTC | CATQGGAYNEQFF
TRBJ1-2 | TRBV19 | . | . | 15 | TGTGCCAGTAGTCCACCGGGACGGGTAAACTATGGCTACACCTTC | CASSPPGRVNYGYTF
TRBJ1-5 | TRBV5-8 | . | . | 15 | TGTGCCAGCAGCTTGGGGCAGGTGAGCAATCAGCCCCAGCATTTT | CASSLGQVSNQPQHF